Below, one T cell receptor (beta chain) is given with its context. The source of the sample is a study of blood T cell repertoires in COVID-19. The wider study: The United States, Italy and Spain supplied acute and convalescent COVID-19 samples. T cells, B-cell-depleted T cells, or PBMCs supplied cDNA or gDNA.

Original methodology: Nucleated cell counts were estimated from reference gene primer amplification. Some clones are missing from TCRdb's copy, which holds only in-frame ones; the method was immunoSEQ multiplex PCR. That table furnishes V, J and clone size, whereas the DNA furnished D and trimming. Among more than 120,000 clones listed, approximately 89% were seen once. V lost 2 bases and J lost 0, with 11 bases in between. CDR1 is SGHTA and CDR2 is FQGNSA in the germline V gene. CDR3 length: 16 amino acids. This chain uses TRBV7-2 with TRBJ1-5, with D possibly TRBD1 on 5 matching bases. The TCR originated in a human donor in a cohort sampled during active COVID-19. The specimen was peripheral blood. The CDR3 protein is CASSLSDSYSNQPQHF. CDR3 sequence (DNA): TGTGCCAGCAGCTTATCAGACAGTTATAGCAATCAGCCCCAGCATTTT.